This entry lists 20 T cell receptor beta chains sequenced from one sample in a study of blood T cells in healthy people across ages. Primed by a sample-barcoded 5' primer and a J-beta primer mix, a second PCR proceeded for roughly 6 to 12 cycles. Via MiXCR, TCRdb re-called the 5' RACE reads, giving one row per CDR3 protein. The sample yields 850,000 to 1,100,000 distinct CDR3 sequences, more than 30% seen once. Sequenced input: blood. The receptors originated from a man younger than 35 in good health.

This clonotype showed up just a few times. J is TRBJ1-5 and V is TRBV4-3, with D unresolved. The CDR3 is made up of 14 amino acids. V gave up 0 bases and J gave up 6 bases, with 9 bases separating them. CDR1 LGHNA and CDR2 YSLEER come from the germline V gene. In DNA, the CDR3 is TGCGCCAGCAGCCAAGATGTAGGGCTTCAGCCCCAGCATTTT. Translation: CASSQDVGLQPQHF.

The rearrangement joins TRBV20-1 to TRBJ1-2; D gene unclear. In germline, CDR1 is DFQATT, CDR2 SNEGSKA (reference sequence). The CDR3 is 12 amino acids. The V gene lost 8 bases and the J gene lost 5 bases, with 15 bases spanning the gap. CDR3 protein: CSTIWQDYGYTF. The CDR3 nucleotides read TGCAGTACAATTTGGCAGGATTATGGCTACACCTTC.

This clonotype was found a few times. The genes are TRBV6-5 and TRBJ2-1; tentative D call: TRBD2 (6 bases). V shed 2 bases and J shed 5 bases, with 13 bases lying between them. This CDR3 spans 15 amino acids. Germline loops: CDR1 MNHEY, CDR2 SVGAGI. CDR3 protein: CASSYKVTSHNEQFF. The CDR3 nucleotides are TGTGCCAGCAGTTACAAGGTCACTAGCCACAATGAGCAGTTCTTC.

This clonotype occurred a few times. The V call is TRBV11-1, the J call TRBJ1-1, with a tentative D call TRBD1 (5 bases). Between the trimmed V and J ends, which lost 7 bases and 1 base, there was a span of 13 bases. The germline V gene encodes CDR1 SGHAT and CDR2 FQDESV (reference sequence). This CDR3 comprises 14 residues. The CDR3 reads CASTPQGENTEAFF. The CDR3 DNA reads TGTGCCAGCACCCCTCAAGGGGAGAACACTGAAGCTTTCTTT.

Ten or more counts support this clonotype. This chain links TRBV29-1 with TRBJ1-2; tentatively, D is TRBD1 (6 bases). This CDR3 comprises 12 residues. Trimming left V 7 bases short and J 5 bases short, with 14 bases between. Germline-derived CDR1 and CDR2 are SQVTM and ANQGSEA. CDR3 loop: CSAPRDIYGYTF. In DNA, the CDR3 is TGCAGCGCCCCCCGGGACATATATGGCTACACCTTC.

This clonotype was seen more than once but under ten times. The V gene is TRBV3-1, the J gene TRBJ2-1; 7 nucleotides align to TRBD2. The germline CDR1 and CDR2 sequences are LGHDT and YNNKEL (reference sequence). This CDR3 has 14 residues. V dropped 4 bases and J dropped 7; count of bases not matched to a gene: 7. The CDR3 DNA reads TGTGCCAGCAGCCGTGATAGACTAGCTAATGAGCAGTTCTTC. Amino acids: CASSRDRLANEQFF.

This clonotype was counted only a few times. The V call is TRBV12-3 or TRBV12-4, the J call TRBJ1-6, with D maybe TRBD1 (5 bases). Trimming took off 4 bases at V and 8 bases at J, with 12 bases between the two ends. This CDR3 region has 14 residues. CDR3 amino acids: CASSSRGADSPLHF. For the CDR3, the DNA is TGTGCCAGCAGTTCAAGGGGCGCGGATTCACCCCTCCACTTT.

The V gene is TRBV9, the J gene TRBJ2-1; 10 bases are shared with TRBD2. The V and J ends lost 0 bases and 6 bases, in that order; junction bases with no gene match: 6. This CDR3 has 16 residues. Per germline, CDR1 SGDLS and CDR2 YYNGEE. CDR3 sequence (DNA): TGTGCCAGCAGCGTAGGTGGAGCGGGGGGGATCAATGAGCAGTTCTTC. It specifies CASSVGGAGGINEQFF. Based on the CDR3 plus reference TRBV9 and TRBJ2-1, the full variable domain is DSGVTQTPKHLITATGQRVTLRCSPRSGDLSVYWYQQSLDQGLQFLIQYYNGEERAKGNILERFSAQQFPDLHSELNLSSLELGDSALYFCASSVGGAGGINEQFFGPGTRLTVL.

Notes on this clonotype: This could be a read error, since a much larger clone is one nucleotide away. The chain couples TRBV6-5 to TRBJ1-1; the match to TRBD1 covers 7 bases. Germline V gene sequence: CDR1 MNHEY, CDR2 SVGAGI. The CDR3 sequence is 14 residues long. V was clipped by 6 bases and J by 4 bases; unmatched bases: 8. The CDR3 loop is CASRPDRVSTEAFF. The CDR3 bases are TGTGCCAGCAGACCAGACAGGGTGAGCACTGAAGCTTTCTTT.

The gene calls are TRBV2 and TRBJ1-2, with 9 bases matching TRBD1. Germline V gene data show CDR1 as SNHLY and CDR2 as FYNNEI. CDR3 length: 12 amino acids. V shed 7 bases and J 13 bases; nucleotides not matched to a gene: 10. The CDR3 region has the DNA TGTGCCAGCACCGGGACAGGGCGCTCCGCCACCTTC. This gives the protein CASTGTGRSATF.

This clonotype was counted between two and nine times. V is TRBV27 and J is TRBJ2-1, with D unresolved. The V and J ends lost 4 bases and 8 bases respectively, with 9 bases between them. CDR3 length: 12 residues. CDR1 MNHEY and CDR2 SMNVEV come from the germline V gene (reference sequence). DNA of the CDR3: TGTGCCAGCAGTTCACCACTGGATGAGCAGTTCTTC. The encoded protein is CASSSPLDEQFF.

This rearrangement joins TRBV2 to TRBJ1-1; 7 positions agree with TRBD1. There are 14 residues in the CDR3. With 7 bases clipped from V and 0 bases from J, the junction kept 5 bases outside the gene matches. CDR1 SNHLY and CDR2 FYNNEI come from the germline V gene. The CDR3 nucleotides are TGTGCCAGCAACCTACAGGGGATGAACACTGAAGCTTTCTTT. It encodes CASNLQGMNTEAFF.

This sequence joins TRBV4-3 and TRBJ1-4, with 7 bases identical to TRBD1. The length of the CDR3 is 14 residues. The germline V gene encodes CDR1 LGHNA and CDR2 YSLEER. Trimming at V came to 5 bases and at J to 7 bases, leaving 7 bases not matched to a gene. This CDR3 is CASSDRGLSEKLFF. The CDR3 DNA reads TGCGCCAGCAGCGATAGGGGGCTTAGTGAAAAACTGTTTTTT.

This clonotype was counted a few times. The chain joins TRBV5-6 to TRBJ2-3, with 8 bases aligning to TRBD2. After removal of 3 bases from V and 6 bases from J, the junction contained 9 bases not matched to a gene. CDR1 is SGHDT and CDR2 is YYEEEE in the germline V gene. The CDR3 is 15 amino acids. This CDR3 is CASSSPGLVTDTQYF. CDR3 DNA sequence: TGTGCCAGCAGCTCCCCGGGACTAGTAACTGATACGCAGTATTTT.

This clonotype was recorded only once. The V gene is TRBV28, the J gene TRBJ1-6, with TRBD1 matching 7 bases. With 4 bases clipped from V and 5 bases from J, the junction kept 11 bases outside the gene matches. This CDR3 contains 17 residues. Germline V lookup: CDR1 MDHEN, CDR2 SYDVKM. The CDR3 loop is CASSSPQGILDNSPLHF. CDR3 in DNA: TGTGCCAGCAGTTCACCACAGGGGATTTTGGATAATTCACCCCTCCACTTT.

The gene calls are TRBV9 and TRBJ2-3; tentatively, D is TRBD2 (7 bases). Deletions cut 3 bases from V and 4 bases from J, with 18 bases between. Germline-derived CDR1 and CDR2 are SGDLS and YYNGEE. This CDR3 has 16 residues. The CDR3 DNA reads as TGTGCCAGCAGCGCTCTGGCGGGGGCGTCGGCAGATACGCAGTATTTT. It codes for CASSALAGASADTQYF. Full variable domain (missing parts from reference TRBV9 and TRBJ2-3): DSGVTQTPKHLITATGQRVTLRCSPRSGDLSVYWYQQSLDQGLQFLIQYYNGEERAKGNILERFSAQQFPDLHSELNLSSLELGDSALYFCASSALAGASADTQYFGPGTRLTVL.

The chain is built from TRBV28 and TRBJ2-4; D might be TRBD2 (5 bases). The CDR3 totals 17 residues. V was trimmed by 5 bases and J by 0 bases, leaving 17 bases between them. Germline lookup yields CDR1 MDHEN and CDR2 SYDVKM. CDR3 bases: TGTGCCAGCAGTCCCCCCTATCGGGGTCGAGCCAAAAACATTCAGTACTTC. Its protein is CASSPPYRGRAKNIQYF.

This clonotype has just a few counts. This chain uses TRBV20-1 with TRBJ2-4, with D possibly TRBD1 on 5 matching bases. This CDR3 has 17 residues. Per the germline V gene, CDR1 is DFQATT and CDR2 is SNEGSKA (reference sequence). The V and J ends lost 0 bases and 2 bases respectively, with 17 bases between them. CDR3 region: CSARDVSLGLSKNIQYF. CDR3 in DNA: TGCAGTGCTAGAGATGTTTCCCTGGGGCTATCCAAAAACATTCAGTACTTC.

The V call is TRBV20-1, the J call TRBJ1-5, with TRBD1 identical over 8 bases. CDR1 DFQATT and CDR2 SNEGSKA come from the germline V gene (reference sequence). The V and J ends lost 3 bases and 0 bases, in that order; junction bases with no gene match: 4. The CDR3 is 15 residues long. The CDR3 reads CSARQGADSNQPQHF. CDR3 in DNA: TGCAGTGCTAGGCAGGGGGCAGATAGCAATCAGCCCCAGCATTTT.

The chain combines TRBV3-1 with TRBJ1-6; 7 bases line up with TRBD1. CDR1 and CDR2 from the germline V gene are LGHDT and YNNKEL (reference sequence). This CDR3 is built from 14 residues. The ends lost 5 bases at V and 7 bases at J; junction bases unmatched: 5. The CDR3 bases are TGTGCCAGCAGCTTTCGGGACAGCAATTCACCCCTCCACTTT. This gives the protein CASSFRDSNSPLHF.